This T cell receptor beta chain was identified during a study of T-cell reconstitution after alpha-beta-depleted transplantation in children. The study's findings and limits: At around two months after transplant, the alpha-beta T cells were reportedly derived from several hundred expanded clones that came from non-depleted graft cells. At the one-year point after transplant, T-cell counts and TCRbeta diversity were found to come mostly from T cells that had been newly produced. Recipient T cells and thymic progenitors that survived were the source of the high TCRbeta diversity seen at day 60 in some patients.

As it was prepared, the TCRbeta library received unique molecular identifiers. TCRdb reprocessed the PCR reads with MiXCR, giving one entry per CDR3 protein. This table holds 70,000 or so distinct CDR3 sequences, roughly 11% found once. This CDR3 comprises 15 residues. Germline trimming cut 6 bases from V and 1 base from J; bases unmatched to any gene: 5. This clonotype was picked up many times. Antigen specificity is unknown. The sample in question was PBMCs, obtained before TCRalphabeta/CD19-depleted stem cell transplant. The V gene is TRBV12-3 or TRBV12-4, the J gene TRBJ2-1, with 8 bases matching TRBD1. The origin of this receptor is a boy aged 5 to 17 with acute myeloid leukemia, due to receive a stem cell transplant. In nucleotides, the CDR3 is TGTGCCAGCAGAACTCAGGGGGCATCCTACAATGAGCAGTTCTTC. This encodes CASRTQGASYNEQFF.